This T cell receptor (beta chain) was captured in a study of vaccination effects on CD4 cells after COVID-19. As concerns this clone: Its antigen remains unidentified.

This CDR3 has 14 residues. Trimming removed 6 bases at V and 6 bases at J, with 18 bases between. CDR1 MNHEY and CDR2 SVGEGT come from the germline V gene. Some clones are missing from TCRdb's copy, which holds only in-frame ones; the method was immunoSEQ multiplex PCR. The table records 70,000 or so clones, roughly 74% of them present only once. Viral peptide pool expansion of antigen-specific CD4+ T cells preceded sequencing in the ViraFEST assay. Having been cultured for roughly 10 days, the cells underwent CD4+ T cell isolation. Vaccinated participants had no history of SARS-CoV-2 infection and tested negative for nucleocapsid antibodies.

Sequenced material: CD4+ T cells from PBMCs cultured with HCoV-NL63 spike peptides, taken before COVID-19 vaccination. The chain recombines TRBV6-2 or TRBV6-3 with TRBJ2-7, with D maybe TRBD1 (6 bases). The TCR comes from a human donor who received a COVID-19 vaccine. CDR3 in DNA: TGTGCCAGCAGCCGGACAGAGGCAGTGAGCGAGCAGTACGTC. Residues: CASSRTEAVSEQYV.